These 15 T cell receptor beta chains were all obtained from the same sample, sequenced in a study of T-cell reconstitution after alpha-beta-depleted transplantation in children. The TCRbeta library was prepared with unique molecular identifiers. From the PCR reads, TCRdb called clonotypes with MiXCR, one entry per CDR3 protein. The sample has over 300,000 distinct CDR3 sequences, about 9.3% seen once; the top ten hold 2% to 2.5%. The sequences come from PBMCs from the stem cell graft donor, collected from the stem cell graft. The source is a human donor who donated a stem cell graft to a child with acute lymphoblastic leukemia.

CDR3 sequence reads: CASSESTLSSAGELFF. The DNA of the CDR3 is TGTGCCAGCAGTGAATCGACTTTGTCTTCGGCCGGGGAGCTGTTTTTT. J is TRBJ2-2 and V is TRBV25-1; D gene uncertain. The CDR3 has 16 amino acids. V lost 1 base and J 6 bases, leaving 15 bases between the germline ends. Germline V gene sequence: CDR1 MGHDK, CDR2 SYGVNS.

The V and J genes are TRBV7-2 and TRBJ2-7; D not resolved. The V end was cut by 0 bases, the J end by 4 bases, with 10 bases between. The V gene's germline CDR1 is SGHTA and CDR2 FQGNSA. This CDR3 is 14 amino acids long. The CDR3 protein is CASSLAVGEYEQYF. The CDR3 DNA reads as TGTGCCAGCAGCTTAGCAGTGGGCGAATACGAGCAGTACTTC.

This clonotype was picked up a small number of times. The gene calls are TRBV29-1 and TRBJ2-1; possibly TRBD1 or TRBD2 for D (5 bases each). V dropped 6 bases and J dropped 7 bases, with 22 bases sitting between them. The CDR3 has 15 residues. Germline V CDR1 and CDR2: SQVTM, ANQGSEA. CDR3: CSVINSPAGGNEQFF. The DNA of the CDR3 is TGCAGCGTGATCAATAGCCCCGCTGGGGGAAATGAGCAGTTCTTC.

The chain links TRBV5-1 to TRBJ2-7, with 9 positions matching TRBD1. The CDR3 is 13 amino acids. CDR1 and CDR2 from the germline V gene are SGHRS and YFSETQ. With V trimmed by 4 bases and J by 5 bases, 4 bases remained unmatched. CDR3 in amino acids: CASSPTGGDEQYF. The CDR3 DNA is TGCGCCAGCAGCCCAACAGGGGGCGACGAGCAGTACTTC. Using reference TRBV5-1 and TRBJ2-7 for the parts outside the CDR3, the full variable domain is KAGVTQTPRYLIKTRGQQVTLSCSPISGHRSVSWYQQTPGQGLQFLFEYFSETQRNKGNFPGRFSGRQFSNSRSEMNVSTLELGDSALYLCASSPTGGDEQYFGPGTRLTVT.

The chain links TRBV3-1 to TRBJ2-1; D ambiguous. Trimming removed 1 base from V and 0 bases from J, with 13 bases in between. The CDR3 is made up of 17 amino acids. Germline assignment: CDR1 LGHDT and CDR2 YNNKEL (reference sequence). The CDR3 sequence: CASSQGKGQRSYNEQFF. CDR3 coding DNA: TGTGCCAGCAGCCAAGGGAAGGGTCAACGCTCCTACAATGAGCAGTTCTTC.

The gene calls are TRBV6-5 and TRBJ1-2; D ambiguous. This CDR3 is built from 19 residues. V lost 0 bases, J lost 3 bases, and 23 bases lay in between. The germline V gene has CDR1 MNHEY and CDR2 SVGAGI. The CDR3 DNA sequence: TGTGCCAGCAGTTACTCGAGATGGTCAGCTTTCCTGGAGGACTATGGCTACACCTTC. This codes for CASSYSRWSAFLEDYGYTF.

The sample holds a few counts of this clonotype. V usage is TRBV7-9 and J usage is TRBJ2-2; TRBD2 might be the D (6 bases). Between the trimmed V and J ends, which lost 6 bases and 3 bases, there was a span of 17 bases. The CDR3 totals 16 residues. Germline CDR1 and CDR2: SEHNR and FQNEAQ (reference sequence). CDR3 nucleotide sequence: TGTGCCAGCAGTTCCAACGACCGGGACTACACCGGGGAGCTGTTTTTT. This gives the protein CASSSNDRDYTGELFF.

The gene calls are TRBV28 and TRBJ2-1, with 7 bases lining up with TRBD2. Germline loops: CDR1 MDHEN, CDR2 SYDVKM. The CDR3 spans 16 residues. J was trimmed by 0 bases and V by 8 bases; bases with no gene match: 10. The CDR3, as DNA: TGTGCCAGCCCCGCAACCGGGAGGAGCTCCTACAATGAGCAGTTCTTC. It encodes CASPATGRSSYNEQFF.

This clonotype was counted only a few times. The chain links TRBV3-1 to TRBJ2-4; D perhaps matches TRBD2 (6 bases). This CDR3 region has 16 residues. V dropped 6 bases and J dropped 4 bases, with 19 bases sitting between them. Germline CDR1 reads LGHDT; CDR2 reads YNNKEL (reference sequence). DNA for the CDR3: TGTGCCAGCAGGTCCGGGAGCGGACTAAGAAAAAACATTCAGTACTTC. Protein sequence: CASRSGSGLRKNIQYF.

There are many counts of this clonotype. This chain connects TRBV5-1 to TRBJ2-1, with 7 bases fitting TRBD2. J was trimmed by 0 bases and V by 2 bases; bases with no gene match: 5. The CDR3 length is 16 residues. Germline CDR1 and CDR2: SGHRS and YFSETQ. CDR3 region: CASSFSGPLSYNEQFF. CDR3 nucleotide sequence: TGCGCCAGCAGCTTTAGCGGGCCCCTCTCCTACAATGAGCAGTTCTTC.

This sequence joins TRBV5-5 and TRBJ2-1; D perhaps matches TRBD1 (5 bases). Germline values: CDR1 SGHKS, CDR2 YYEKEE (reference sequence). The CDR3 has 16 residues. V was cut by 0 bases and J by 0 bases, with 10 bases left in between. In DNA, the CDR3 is TGTGCCAGCAGCTTGGCCTGGGGCCGCTCCTACAATGAGCAGTTCTTC. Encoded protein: CASSLAWGRSYNEQFF.

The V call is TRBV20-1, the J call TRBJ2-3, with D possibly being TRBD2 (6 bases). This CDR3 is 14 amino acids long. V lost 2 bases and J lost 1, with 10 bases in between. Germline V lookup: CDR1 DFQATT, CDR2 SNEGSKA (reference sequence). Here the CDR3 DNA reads TGCAGTGCTAGACCGGGAGCGGGCACAGATACGCAGTATTTT. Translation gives CSARPGAGTDTQYF.

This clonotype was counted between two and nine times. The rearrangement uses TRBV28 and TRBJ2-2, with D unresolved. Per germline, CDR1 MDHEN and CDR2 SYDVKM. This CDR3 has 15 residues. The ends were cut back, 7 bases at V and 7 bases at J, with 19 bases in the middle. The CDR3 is CASKLRVGVGGELFF. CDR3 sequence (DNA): TGTGCCAGCAAATTAAGGGTTGGTGTCGGCGGGGAGCTGTTTTTT.

CDR3 sequence: CASSVAGGVYNEQFF. Written as DNA, the CDR3 is TGTGCCAGCAGCGTGGCGGGAGGGGTCTACAATGAGCAGTTCTTC. The chain combines TRBV9 with TRBJ2-1, with TRBD2 identical over 9 bases. Germline trimming cut 2 bases from V and 3 bases from J; bases unmatched to any gene: 3. The CDR3 totals 15 residues. Germline V gives CDR1 SGDLS, CDR2 YYNGEE.

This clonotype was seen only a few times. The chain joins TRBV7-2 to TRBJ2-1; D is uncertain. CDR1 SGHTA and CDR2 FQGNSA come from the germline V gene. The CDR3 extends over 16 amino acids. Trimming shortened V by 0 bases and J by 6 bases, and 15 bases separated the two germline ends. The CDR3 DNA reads TGTGCCAGCAGCTTAGCTGGCAGTGCCCCAGTCAATGAGCAGTTCTTC. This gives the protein CASSLAGSAPVNEQFF.